This T cell receptor (beta chain) stems from a study of cytomegalovirus exposure and HLA in healthy donors. Broader study findings: Analyzed later, most CMV-associated TCR beta chains appeared HLA-restricted.

V gave up 0 bases and J gave up 3 bases; unmatched junction bases: 1. From germline, CDR1 is GTSNPN and CDR2 SVGIG (reference sequence). This CDR3 has 15 residues. Primers: 60 Vbeta forward and 13 Jbeta reverse. Data came from immunoSEQ multiplex PCR; TCRdb stores just in-frame clones and leaves some out. The sample has approximately 100,000 clones; roughly three quarters are singletons. Of note for this clone: As yet, its antigen is unknown.

Sample: PBMCs. The chain joins TRBV30 to TRBJ2-1; 11 nucleotides align to TRBD1. This TCR was sampled from a woman between 40 and 55 years old in good health and CMV-seropositive. In nucleotides, the CDR3 is TGTGCCTGGAGTGTGGGGACAGGGGGCTACAATGAGCAGTTCTTC. Amino acid sequence: CAWSVGTGGYNEQFF.